Below, 27 T cell receptor beta chains from the same sample are listed, as sequenced in a study of T-cell reconstitution after alpha-beta-depleted transplantation in children. Study-wide points: Newly produced T cells mostly accounted for T-cell counts and diversity one year post-transplant.

These receptors are not linked to any known antigen. For TCRbeta, the library was prepared with unique molecular identifiers. TCRdb redid the calling of the PCR reads with MiXCR, one entry per CDR3 protein. The sample holds around 300,000 distinct CDR3 sequences, around 7.1% seen once. This specimen was peripheral blood, taken 360 days after TCRalphabeta/CD19-depleted stem cell transplant. The receptor source for this set is a female patient aged 2 to 10 who had a stem cell transplant for Fanconi anemia, so the T cells may come from the graft donor.

The chain joins TRBV5-1 to TRBJ2-3; 8 nucleotides align to TRBD1. The CDR3 spans 17 residues. Germline CDR1 is SGHRS and CDR2 is YFSETQ. V was pared by 1 base and J by 1 base, with 8 bases of the junction left unmatched. The CDR3 sequence is CASSLSAGGAGTDTQYF. DNA for the CDR3: TGCGCCAGCAGCTTGTCGGCAGGGGGCGCGGGCACAGATACGCAGTATTTT.

The DNA for the CDR3 is TGCGCCAGCACCCCTTCAGGGAACTATGGCTACACCTTC. As protein: CASTPSGNYGYTF. The V call is TRBV5-1, the J call TRBJ1-2; TRBD1 is a possible D gene (5 bases). There are 13 residues in the CDR3. Trimming removed 6 bases at V and 2 bases at J, with 11 bases between. Germline lookup yields CDR1 SGHRS and CDR2 YFSETQ.

The chain combines TRBV28 with TRBJ2-4, with TRBD1 as a possible D gene (6 bases). This CDR3 is 15 amino acids long. V shed 3 bases and J shed 3 bases, with 12 bases lying between them. Germline CDR1 reads MDHEN; CDR2 reads SYDVKM. CDR3 DNA sequence: TGTGCCAGCAGTTTGGGGACATCGGGCAAAAACATTCAGTACTTC. Residues: CASSLGTSGKNIQYF.

The rearrangement links TRBV11-3 to TRBJ2-3; 8 nucleotides line up with TRBD2. Trimming took 5 bases from V and 0 from J; bases not matched to a gene: 4. The CDR3 length is 15 residues. Per the germline V gene, CDR1 is SGHNT and CDR2 is YENEEA. For the CDR3, the DNA is TGTGCCAGCAGCGTTAGCGGGACAAGCACAGATACGCAGTATTTT. Residues: CASSVSGTSTDTQYF.

This rearrangement joins TRBV28 to TRBJ1-1; 7 positions match TRBD1. The J segment lost 1 base and the V segment lost 10 bases, leaving 9 bases of the junction unmatched. The CDR3 is 14 amino acids. Germline loops: CDR1 MDHEN, CDR2 SYDVKM. Written as DNA, the CDR3 is TGTGCCACCCTCTCGACAGGGCAGAACACTGAAGCTTTCTTT. Amino acids: CATLSTGQNTEAFF.

This clonotype was counted ten times or more. V usage is TRBV18 and J usage is TRBJ2-1; possible D gene TRBD2, 5 bases. V lost 4 bases to trimming and J lost 7 bases, with 14 bases between them. The germline V gene has CDR1 KGHSH and CDR2 LQKENI. This CDR3 has 14 residues. DNA for the CDR3: TGTGCCAGCTCACTATCAAGCCCGGGGAATGAGCAGTTCTTC. This codes for CASSLSSPGNEQFF. The variable domain in full, with the rest retrieved from reference TRBV18 and TRBJ2-1, is NAGVMQNPRHLVRRRGQEARLRCSPMKGHSHVYWYRQLPEEGLKFMVYLQKENIIDESGMPKERFSAEFPKEGPSILRIQQVVRGDSAAYFCASSLSSPGNEQFFGPGTRLTVL.

This clonotype was observed a handful of times. One end of the junction is discordant with germline, which a read error may explain. The rearrangement joins TRBV5-3 to TRBJ2-1; TRBD2 agrees at 12 bases. TRBV5-3 is an ORF, with its function uncertain. There are 21 residues in the CDR3. CDR3 in DNA: TGTGCCAGGAGCTTAAGGCTCCCGGGACTAGCGGGTCGTAGGTCCTACAATGAGCAGTTCTTC. Its translation: CARSLRLPGLAGRRSYNEQFF.

This chain joins TRBV27 and TRBJ2-7; D assignment may be TRBD1 or TRBD2 (5 bases each). Between the trimmed V and J ends, which lost 0 bases and 4 bases, there was a span of 16 bases. CDR1 is MNHEY and CDR2 is SMNVEV in the germline V gene (reference sequence). CDR3 length: 16 residues. The CDR3 loop reads CASSLSRWSGGYEQYF. As DNA, the CDR3 is TGTGCCAGCAGTTTATCTCGGTGGAGTGGGGGTTACGAGCAGTACTTC.

This clonotype was counted only a few times. The chain combines TRBV2 with TRBJ2-6; D is undetermined. Germline CDR1 SNHLY, CDR2 FYNNEI. CDR3 length: 13 residues. V was pared by 7 bases and J by 0 bases, with 4 bases between. CDR3 coding DNA: TGTGCCAGCAAGTTCTCTGGGGCCAACGTCCTGACTTTC. Its protein product is CASKFSGANVLTF.

This clonotype was seen repeatedly, ten times or more. V usage is TRBV12-3 or TRBV12-4 and J usage is TRBJ1-2; 8 bases agree with TRBD1. The CDR3 runs to 13 residues. V lost 3 bases to trimming and J lost 8 bases; unmatched junction nucleotides: 5. The CDR3 DNA is TGTGCCAGCAGTTTCGACAGGGGAAACGGCTACACCTTC. Translated, it gives CASSFDRGNGYTF.

This clonotype appeared many times. V and J are TRBV9 and TRBJ2-6; D not resolved. Trimming left V 0 bases short and J 2 bases short, with 6 bases between. Germline-derived CDR1 and CDR2 are SGDLS and YYNGEE. The CDR3 loop spans 15 amino acids. The CDR3 sequence: CASSVVGTGANVLTF. The CDR3 bases are TGTGCCAGCAGCGTAGTGGGTACTGGGGCCAACGTCCTGACTTTC.

This clonotype was detected many times. The rearrangement uses TRBV12-3 or TRBV12-4 and TRBJ2-1; a weak D match, TRBD1 (5 bases). This CDR3 region has 16 residues. Trimming shortened V by 2 bases and J by 3 bases, and 14 bases separated the two germline ends. The CDR3 nucleotides are TGTGCCAGCAGTTTATTCGTGGGGCTTTACTACAATGAGCAGTTCTTC. It is translated as CASSLFVGLYYNEQFF.

This clonotype was found many times. The chain employs TRBV24-1 and TRBJ2-3, with a weak D call TRBD2 (6 bases). V was clipped by 4 bases and J by 0 bases, with 16 bases between them. The CDR3 loop spans 17 amino acids. Germline V gives CDR1 KGHDR, CDR2 SFDVKD. The CDR3, as DNA: TGTGCCACCAGTGACCCCGCGGGGAGTGATAGCACAGATACGCAGTATTTT. Translation gives CATSDPAGSDSTDTQYF.

The chain links TRBV20-1 to TRBJ1-1; D might be TRBD1 (5 bases). Germline V CDR1 and CDR2: DFQATT, SNEGSKA (reference sequence). V was trimmed by 6 bases and J by 5 bases, leaving 13 bases between them. The CDR3 is made up of 12 amino acids. The CDR3 DNA reads TGCAGTGCCAGCCCCAGGGAAACTGAAGCTTTCTTT. As protein: CSASPRETEAFF.

The chain links TRBV28 to TRBJ1-6, with a tentative D call TRBD1 (6 bases). Looked up from germline, CDR1 is MDHEN and CDR2 is SYDVKM. V was cut by 5 bases and J by 9 bases, with 23 bases left in between. The CDR3 covers 17 residues. The CDR3 region has the DNA TGTGCCAGCAGTCTCACCTTGGGACGGGACATAGGTTCACCCCTCCACTTT. It specifies CASSLTLGRDIGSPLHF.

V and J are TRBV6-2 or TRBV6-3 and TRBJ1-5; D is unresolved. The CDR3 loop spans 15 amino acids. The germline CDR1 and CDR2 sequences are MNHEY and SVGEGT. Trimming shortened V by 2 bases and J by 3 bases, and 11 bases separated the two germline ends. CDR3 nucleotide sequence: TGTGCCAGCAGTTACCCGGGCGGATTCAATCAGCCCCAGCATTTT. Amino acids: CASSYPGGFNQPQHF.

Ten or more counts support this clonotype. This chain joins TRBV29-1 and TRBJ1-1; D is unresolved. Per the germline V gene, CDR1 is SQVTM and CDR2 is ANQGSEA. Trimming pared 3 bases from V and 0 bases from J, leaving 5 bases between. This CDR3 is built from 12 residues. The CDR3 loop is CSVDLVNTEAFF. Written as DNA, the CDR3 is TGCAGCGTTGATTTGGTGAACACTGAAGCTTTCTTT.

This clonotype was seen many times. This chain joins TRBV11-2 and TRBJ2-7; D is unresolved. The germline CDR1 and CDR2 sequences are SGHAT and FQNNGV. Trimming cost V 6 bases and J 3 bases, with 6 bases left between them. CDR3 length: 11 residues. Here the CDR3 reads CASSLVYEQYF. The CDR3 DNA sequence: TGTGCCAGCAGTTTGGTCTACGAGCAGTACTTC.

The CDR3 DNA reads TGTGCCAGCAGCTCTCCAGACCGCTACAATGAGCAGTTCTTC. Translated, it gives CASSSPDRYNEQFF. The V call is TRBV11-2, the J call TRBJ2-1; D not resolved. Trimming left V 4 bases short and J 3 bases short, with 10 bases between. Per germline, CDR1 SGHAT and CDR2 FQNNGV. This CDR3 has 14 amino acids.

The chain recombines TRBV10-3 with TRBJ2-5, with 13 bases identical to TRBD2. The CDR3 runs to 16 residues. V was clipped by 3 bases and J by 2 bases; unmatched bases: 3. Germline V lookup: CDR1 ENHRY, CDR2 SYGVKD. The CDR3 reads CAISDTSGGGQETQYF. The DNA of the CDR3 is TGTGCCATCAGTGACACTAGCGGGGGGGGTCAAGAGACCCAGTACTTC.

The V call is TRBV3-1, the J call TRBJ2-1, with D unresolved. V lost 8 bases, J lost 2 bases, and 16 bases lay in between. The CDR3 covers 15 residues. Germline V gene data show CDR1 as LGHDT and CDR2 as YNNKEL (reference sequence). The CDR3 DNA sequence: TGTGCCAGCTGGGTGCAGGTTGGGCCCTACAATGAGCAGTTCTTC. It yields the protein CASWVQVGPYNEQFF.

This clonotype was seen at least ten times. The chain has TRBV12-3 or TRBV12-4 and TRBJ2-4, with no clear D. The CDR3 contains 14 residues. V dropped 1 base and J dropped 0 bases, with 4 bases sitting between them. CDR3 region: CASSLGLAKNIQYF. The CDR3 coding sequence is TGTGCCAGCAGTTTAGGTCTAGCCAAAAACATTCAGTACTTC.

There are many counts of this clonotype. The rearrangement uses TRBV5-1 and TRBJ1-4, with D uncertain. The germline V gene encodes CDR1 SGHRS and CDR2 YFSETQ. The CDR3 totals 14 residues. V dropped 3 bases and J dropped 7 bases, with 13 bases sitting between them. CDR3 amino acids: CASSYAASVEKLFF. CDR3 in DNA: TGCGCCAGCAGCTATGCGGCTTCGGTTGAAAAACTGTTTTTT.

This clonotype appeared many times. This chain links TRBV6-5 with TRBJ2-7, with a tentative D call TRBD2 (5 bases). Between the trimmed V and J ends, which lost 0 bases and 3 bases, there was a span of 9 bases. The CDR3 length is 14 residues. Germline CDR1 is MNHEY and CDR2 is SVGAGI. CDR3 in amino acids: CASSYSRAIYEQYF. The CDR3, as DNA: TGTGCCAGCAGTTACTCGAGGGCTATCTACGAGCAGTACTTC.

This clonotype was seen a handful of times. The chain combines TRBV6-4 with TRBJ1-1; weak D call: TRBD1 (5 bases). The CDR3 is 12 amino acids. CDR1 and CDR2 from the germline V gene are MRHNA and SNTAGT. The V gene lost 0 bases and the J gene lost 13 bases, with 12 bases spanning the gap. The CDR3 sequence is CASSDSGAIVFF. The CDR3 bases are TGTGCCAGCAGTGACTCCGGGGCCATAGTTTTCTTT.

This clonotype has a count of ten or more. This rearrangement joins TRBV5-6 to TRBJ2-1; TRBD1 aligns across 10 bases. Losses at the gene ends were 3 bases for V and 3 bases for J; bases not matched to a gene: 0. The germline CDR1 and CDR2 sequences are SGHDT and YYEEEE. The CDR3 length is 14 residues. CDR3 residues: CASSWDRGYNEQFF. Here the CDR3 DNA reads TGTGCCAGCAGCTGGGACAGGGGCTACAATGAGCAGTTCTTC.

V and J are TRBV7-9 and TRBJ1-4, with 12 bases aligning to TRBD1. The V segment lost 5 bases and the J segment 5 bases; nucleotides outside the gene matches: 9. In germline, CDR1 is SEHNR, CDR2 FQNEAQ (reference sequence). The CDR3 runs 17 residues. The DNA for the CDR3 is TGTGCCAGCAGCCCCGGGACAGGGGGCATCAAAAATGAAAAACTGTTTTTT. The encoded protein is CASSPGTGGIKNEKLFF.